These T cell receptor beta chains were read from a single sample in a study of Ad26.COV2.S vaccination and SARS-CoV-2 variants. The data were produced by immunoSEQ multiplex PCR, yet TCRdb's version contains in-frame clones alone and is incomplete. In the table there are about 390,000 clones, around 92% of which are singletons. The input for sequencing was peripheral blood, taken in a trial of Ad26.COV2.S vaccine versus placebo. The receptors were gathered from a person aged 18-65 years who received the Ad26.COV2.S COVID-19 vaccine or a placebo. Each CDR3 is given without its conserved first and last residue.

>TRBJ2-5|TRBV10-1
ASSEGQGGQETQY
>TRBJ1-2|TRBV27
ASSLGGVGYGYT
>TRBJ1-2|TRBV5-6
ASSLVGAANYGYT
>TRBJ2-5|TRBV29-1
SVDSLAGGAQETQY
>TRBJ1-2|TRBV4-1
ASSQESSVNLDYGYT
>TRBJ2-7|TRBV6-5
ASRRDTGTAYEQY
>TRBJ1-1|TRBV30
AWGTGGPLAEAF
>TRBJ2-3|TRBV28
ASSSGGATDTQY
>TRBJ1-5|TRBV13
ASSFSGDLYQPQH
>TRBJ2-7|TRBV13
ASSPPATGPHEQY
>TRBJ2-1|TRBV4-3
ASSLGRGLSYNEQF
>TRBJ2-7|TRBV7-5
ANTTTRQGVYEQY
>TRBJ2-7|TRBV27
ASSLGPGHPYEQY
>TRBJ1-1|TRBV19
ASSIDSDWTSTEAF
>TRBJ1-1|TRBV10-2
ASSVKANTEAF
>TRBJ2-7|TRBV9
ASSVGVAGGLYEQY
>TRBJ2-4|TRBV19
ASSIEGDRVAAKNIQY
>TRBJ1-6|TRBV7-9
ASSLAFSRDITNSPLH
>TRBJ1-5|TRBV12-5
ASGRYQPQH
>TRBJ1-5|TRBV12-3/TRBV12-4
ASRDNSNQPQH
>TRBJ1-2|TRBV2
ASSDRDRGDYGYT
>TRBJ1-4|TRBV6-5
ASRTGTAELKLF
>TRBJ2-1|TRBV24-1
ATSDLAPVGGGYNEQF
>TRBJ1-2|TRBV6-4
ASSDHSNYGYT
>TRBJ2-6|TRBV4-1
ASSHGRQGVISGANVLT
>TRBJ1-6|TRBV6-1
ASSEPLGQISSYNSPLH
>TRBJ1-3|TRBV3-1/TRBV3-2
ASSQDIGRSNTIY